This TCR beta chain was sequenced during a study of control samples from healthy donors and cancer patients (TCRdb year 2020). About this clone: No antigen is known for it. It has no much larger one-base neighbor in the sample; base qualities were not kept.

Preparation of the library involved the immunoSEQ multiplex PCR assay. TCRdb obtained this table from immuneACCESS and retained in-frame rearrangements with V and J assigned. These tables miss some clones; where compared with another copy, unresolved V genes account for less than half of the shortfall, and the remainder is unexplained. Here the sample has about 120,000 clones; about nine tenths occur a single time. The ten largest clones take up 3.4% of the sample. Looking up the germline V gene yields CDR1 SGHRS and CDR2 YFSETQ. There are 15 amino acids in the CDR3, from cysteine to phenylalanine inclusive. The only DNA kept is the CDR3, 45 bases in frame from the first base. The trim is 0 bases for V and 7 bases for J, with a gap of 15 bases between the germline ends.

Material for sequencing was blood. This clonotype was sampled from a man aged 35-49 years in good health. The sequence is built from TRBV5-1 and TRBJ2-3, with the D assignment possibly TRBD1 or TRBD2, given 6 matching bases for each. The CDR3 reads CASSLALGGPNTQYF. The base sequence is TGCGCCAGCAGCTTGGCCTTGGGGGGCCCAAATACGCAGTATTTT.